This entry features one T cell receptor beta chain sequence. Its antigen is unidentified. These data are taken from a study of PD-1 blockade in classical Hodgkin lymphoma. Findings and limits, study-wide: Baseline diversity was lower in partial responders and progressors than complete responders. Reported baseline diversity: healthy donors highest, relapsed/refractory patients lowest. While CD8+ TCR diversity did not rise significantly by C4D1, CD4+ TCR diversity did. Differences between repertoires have undefined causes, possibly disease activity or prior therapy.

The V gene's germline CDR1 is SGDLS and CDR2 YYNGEE. The CDR3 is 12 residues long. V lost 3 bases and J lost 4, with 8 bases in between. Profiled with immunoSEQ multiplex PCR; TCRdb holds only in-frame clones, not every one. The sample lists about 93,000 clones; approximately 91% were seen once. Exposure to brentuximab vedotin varied, and each patient had relapsed following autologous stem cell transplantation. V gene TRBV9 combines with J gene TRBJ2-7; the D gene is possibly TRBD2 (6 bases). The sequencing here drew on peripheral blood mononuclear cells (PBMCs), taken before the second cycle of nivolumab. This receptor was obtained from a human donor with classical Hodgkin lymphoma. CDR3 coding DNA: TGTGCCAGCAGCGGTAGCGGATACGAGCAGTACTTC. Its translation: CASSGSGYEQYF.